This T cell receptor beta chain was recorded in a study of cytomegalovirus exposure and HLA in healthy donors. General study results and limits: The study listed approximately 160 cytomegalovirus-associated TCR beta chains.

A note on this clone: As yet, its antigen is unknown.

The assay was immunoSEQ multiplex PCR, and TCRdb's table has in-frame clones only and misses some. This sample has around 250,000 clones; roughly 89% occur once, and the top ten carry under 0.4%. The V segment lost 4 bases and the J segment 5 bases; nucleotides outside the gene matches: 5. CDR1 SGHVS and CDR2 FQNEAQ come from the germline V gene. The CDR3 runs to 15 residues. The sequenced sample consisted of PBMCs. The receptor was isolated from a woman aged 18 to 35 in good health and CMV-seronegative. This chain uses TRBV7-8 with TRBJ2-5; 12 bases align to TRBD1. The CDR3 DNA reads TGTGCCAGCAGCTGGGACAGGGGGCGTGTGGAGACCCAGTACTTC. Translated: CASSWDRGRVETQYF.